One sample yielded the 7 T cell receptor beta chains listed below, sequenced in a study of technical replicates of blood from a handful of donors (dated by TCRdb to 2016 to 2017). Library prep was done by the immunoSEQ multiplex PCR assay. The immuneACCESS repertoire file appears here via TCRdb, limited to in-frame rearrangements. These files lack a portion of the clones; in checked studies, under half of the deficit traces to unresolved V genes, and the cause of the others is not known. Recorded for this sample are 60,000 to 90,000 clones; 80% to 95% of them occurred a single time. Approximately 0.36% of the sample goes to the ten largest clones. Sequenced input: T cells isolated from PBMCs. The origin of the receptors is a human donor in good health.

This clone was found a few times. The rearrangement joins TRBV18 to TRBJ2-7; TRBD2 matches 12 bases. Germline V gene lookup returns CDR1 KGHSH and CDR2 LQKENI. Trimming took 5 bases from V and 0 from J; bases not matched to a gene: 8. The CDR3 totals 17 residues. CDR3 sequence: CASSTSGLAGISYEQYF. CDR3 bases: TGTGCCAGCTCAACCTCCGGACTAGCGGGAATCTCCTACGAGCAGTACTTC. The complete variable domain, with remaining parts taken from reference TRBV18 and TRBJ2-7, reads NAGVMQNPRHLVRRRGQEARLRCSPMKGHSHVYWYRQLPEEGLKFMVYLQKENIIDESGMPKERFSAEFPKEGPSILRIQQVVRGDSAAYFCASSTSGLAGISYEQYFGPGTRLTVT.

In DNA form, the CDR3 reads TGTGCCAGCAGCCCTTACCGGGGGAAAGAGACCCAGTACTTC. This translates into CASSPYRGKETQYF. The rearrangement links TRBV11-3 to TRBJ2-5; D perhaps matches TRBD2 (6 bases). From germline, CDR1 is SGHNT and CDR2 YENEEA. This CDR3 contains 14 residues. The V gene lost 5 bases and the J gene lost 3 bases, with 13 bases spanning the gap.

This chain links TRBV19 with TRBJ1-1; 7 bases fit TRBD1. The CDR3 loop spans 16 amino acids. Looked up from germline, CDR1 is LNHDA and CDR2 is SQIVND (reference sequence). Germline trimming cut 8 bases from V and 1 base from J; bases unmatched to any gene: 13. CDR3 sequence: CASPPRGTIGNTEAFF. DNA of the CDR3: TGTGCCAGTCCTCCCAGGGGGACGATCGGGAACACTGAAGCTTTCTTT.

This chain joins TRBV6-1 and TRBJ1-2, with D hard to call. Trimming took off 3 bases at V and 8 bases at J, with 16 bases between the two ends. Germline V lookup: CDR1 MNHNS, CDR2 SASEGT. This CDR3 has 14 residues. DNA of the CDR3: TGTGCCAGCAGTGATTACGTCGCGACTTGGGGCTACACCTTC. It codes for CASSDYVATWGYTF.

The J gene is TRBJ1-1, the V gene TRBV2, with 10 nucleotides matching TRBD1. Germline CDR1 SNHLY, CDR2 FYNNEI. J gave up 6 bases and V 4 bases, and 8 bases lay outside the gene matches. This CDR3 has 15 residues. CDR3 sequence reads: CASSGTGGPSSEAFF. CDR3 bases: TGTGCCAGCAGTGGGACAGGGGGGCCGTCGTCTGAAGCTTTCTTT.

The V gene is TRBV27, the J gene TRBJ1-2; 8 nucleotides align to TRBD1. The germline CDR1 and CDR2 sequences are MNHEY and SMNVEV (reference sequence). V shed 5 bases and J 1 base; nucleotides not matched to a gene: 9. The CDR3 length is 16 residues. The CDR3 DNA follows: TGTGCCAGCAGTACCTCAGGGGGCGCCTTTAACTATGGCTACACCTTC. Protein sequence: CASSTSGGAFNYGYTF.

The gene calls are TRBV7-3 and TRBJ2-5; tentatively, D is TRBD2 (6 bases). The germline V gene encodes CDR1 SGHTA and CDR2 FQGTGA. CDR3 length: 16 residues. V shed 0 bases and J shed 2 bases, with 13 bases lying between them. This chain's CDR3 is CASSLTGRRDQETQYF. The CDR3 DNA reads TGTGCCAGCAGCTTAACGGGAAGGCGGGATCAAGAGACCCAGTACTTC.